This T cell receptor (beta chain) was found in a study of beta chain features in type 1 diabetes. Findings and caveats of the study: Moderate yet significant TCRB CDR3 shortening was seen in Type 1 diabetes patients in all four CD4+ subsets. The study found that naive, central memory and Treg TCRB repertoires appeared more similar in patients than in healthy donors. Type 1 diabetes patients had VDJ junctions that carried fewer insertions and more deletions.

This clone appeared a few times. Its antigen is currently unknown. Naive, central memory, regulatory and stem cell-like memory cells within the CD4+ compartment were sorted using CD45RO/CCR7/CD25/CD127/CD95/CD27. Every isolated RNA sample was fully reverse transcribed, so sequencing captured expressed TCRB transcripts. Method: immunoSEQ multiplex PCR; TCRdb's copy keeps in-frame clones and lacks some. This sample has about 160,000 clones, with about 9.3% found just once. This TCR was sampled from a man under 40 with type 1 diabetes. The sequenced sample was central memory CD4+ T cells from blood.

The chain's CDR3 is CASSPYPYEQYF. The CDR3 DNA reads as TGTGCCAGCAGCCCCTACCCCTACGAGCAGTACTTC. V usage is TRBV11-2 and J usage is TRBJ2-7; D is undetermined. Per germline, CDR1 SGHAT and CDR2 FQNNGV. Deletions cut 5 bases from V and 2 bases from J, with 7 bases between. The CDR3 runs to 12 residues.